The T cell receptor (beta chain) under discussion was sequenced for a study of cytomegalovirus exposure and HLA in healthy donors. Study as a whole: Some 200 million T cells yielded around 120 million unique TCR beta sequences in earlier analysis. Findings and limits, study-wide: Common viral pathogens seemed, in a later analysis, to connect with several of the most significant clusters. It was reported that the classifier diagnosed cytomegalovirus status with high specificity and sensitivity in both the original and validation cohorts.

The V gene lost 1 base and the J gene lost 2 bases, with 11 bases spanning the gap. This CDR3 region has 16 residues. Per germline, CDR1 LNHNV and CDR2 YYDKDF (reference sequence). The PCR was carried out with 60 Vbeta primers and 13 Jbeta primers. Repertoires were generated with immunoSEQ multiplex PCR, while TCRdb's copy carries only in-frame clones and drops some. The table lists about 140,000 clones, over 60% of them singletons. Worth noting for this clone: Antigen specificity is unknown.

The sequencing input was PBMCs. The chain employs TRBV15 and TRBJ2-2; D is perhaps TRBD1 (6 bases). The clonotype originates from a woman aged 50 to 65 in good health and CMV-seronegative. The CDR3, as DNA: TGTGCCACCAGCAGAGCGTCAGGGGATAACACCGGGGAGCTGTTTTTT. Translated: CATSRASGDNTGELFF.